This passage covers 30 T cell receptor beta chains from one sample sequenced in a study of blood T cell repertoires in COVID-19. Repertoires were generated with immunoSEQ multiplex PCR, while TCRdb's copy carries only in-frame clones and drops some. This sample yields around 250,000 clones, of which roughly nine tenths are seen a single time; about 1.2% belongs to the top ten. The sample comprised PBMCs or T cells enriched from blood (not recorded which). The receptors derive from a human donor in a cohort exposed to, infected with or recovered from COVID-19 (not recorded which). The donor label of this sample is uncertain.

V is TRBV3-1 (or the pseudogene TRBV3-2) and J is TRBJ2-2; the D gene is possibly TRBD1 (7 bases). Trimming stripped 4 bases from V and 1 base from J, with 10 bases between. CDR1 is LGHDT and CDR2 is YNNKEL in the germline V gene (reference sequence). This CDR3 region has 15 residues. The CDR3 protein is CASSLQGGNTGELFF. CDR3 nucleotides: TGTGCCAGCAGCCTCCAGGGGGGGAACACCGGGGAGCTGTTTTTT.

V gene TRBV9 combines with J gene TRBJ1-1; 8 nucleotides line up with TRBD1. CDR1 and CDR2 from the germline V gene are SGDLS and YYNGEE. V lost 4 bases and J lost 1; bases outside the gene matches: 6. The CDR3 spans 15 residues. In DNA form, the CDR3 reads TGTGCCAGCAGCACCCTAGGACAGGGGAACACTGAAGCTTTCTTT. Translating it yields CASSTLGQGNTEAFF.

This chain links TRBV7-8 with TRBJ2-1; 8 nucleotides align to TRBD2. This CDR3 is 16 amino acids long. Germline CDR1 SGHVS, CDR2 FQNEAQ. J lost 2 bases, V lost 1 base, and 4 bases had no gene match. In DNA, the CDR3 is TGTGCCAGCAGCTTAGTCGCGGGGGGAACCTACAATGAGCAGTTCTTC. Its translation: CASSLVAGGTYNEQFF.

The rearrangement links TRBV13 to TRBJ1-2, with D uncertain. The CDR3 loop spans 17 amino acids. Trimming shortened V by 6 bases and J by 8 bases, and 28 bases separated the two germline ends. In germline, CDR1 is PRHDT, CDR2 FYEKMQ (reference sequence). This CDR3 is CASSDQRGLPRPGGYTF. The CDR3 nucleotides are TGTGCCAGCAGTGATCAGAGAGGGCTACCCCGACCTGGGGGCTACACCTTC.

The chain employs TRBV7-2 and TRBJ1-5, with D unresolved. CDR3 size: 17 residues. Trimming took off 0 bases at V and 0 bases at J, with 12 bases between the two ends. Germline V lookup: CDR1 SGHTA, CDR2 FQGNSA. The CDR3 DNA reads TGTGCCAGCAGCTTAGCTGTAACAGACTATAGCAATCAGCCCCAGCATTTT. Its translation is CASSLAVTDYSNQPQHF.

This chain connects TRBV4-1 to TRBJ2-5, with D perhaps TRBD2 (6 bases). CDR1 and CDR2 (germline): MGHRA, YSYEKL. This CDR3 contains 14 residues. Between the trimmed V and J ends, which lost 4 bases and 2 bases, there was a span of 11 bases. The CDR3 region is CASSRWTTQETQYF. The CDR3 coding sequence is TGCGCCAGCAGCCGCTGGACTACTCAAGAGACCCAGTACTTC.

The chain is built from TRBV7-6 and TRBJ2-7; weak D call: TRBD1 (5 bases). The CDR3 is made up of 12 amino acids. The V end was cut by 1 base, the J end by 5 bases, with 6 bases between. The germline gives CDR1 SGHVS, CDR2 FNYEAQ. The CDR3 loop is CASSLEGDEQYF. CDR3 sequence (DNA): TGTGCCAGCAGCTTAGAAGGGGACGAGCAGTACTTC.

The rearrangement joins TRBV14 to TRBJ1-6; unclear D gene. The CDR3 contains 16 residues. Germline V gene sequence: CDR1 SGHDN, CDR2 FVKESK. Trimming left V 0 bases short and J 0 bases short, with 6 bases between. CDR3 sequence: CASSQDRSSYNSPLHF. The CDR3 nucleotides read TGTGCCAGCAGCCAAGACCGGAGCTCCTATAATTCACCCCTCCACTTT.

The chain employs TRBV4-1 and TRBJ2-1, with 7 bases identical to TRBD1. The CDR3 loop spans 17 amino acids. Germline CDR1 and CDR2: MGHRA and YSYEKL. Unmatched junction bases numbered 11, after V lost 2 bases and J lost 4 bases. CDR3: CASSQPGKGAGYNEQFF. The CDR3 bases are TGCGCCAGCAGCCAACCCGGGAAGGGGGCGGGTTACAATGAGCAGTTCTTC.

The V call is TRBV5-4, the J call TRBJ2-6; 12 nucleotides match TRBD1. J lost 0 bases, V lost 1 base, and 8 bases had no gene match. The CDR3 is made up of 20 amino acids. Germline CDR1 reads SGHNT; CDR2 reads YYREEE (reference sequence). For the CDR3, the DNA is TGTGCCAGCAGCTTGCCATGGGGGACAGGGGGCAGCTCTGGGGCCAACGTCCTGACTTTC. It is translated as CASSLPWGTGGSSGANVLTF.

This clone was observed once. The rearrangement uses TRBV6-5 and TRBJ2-5, with 10 bases identical to TRBD2. Trimming at V came to 6 bases and at J to 2 bases, leaving 6 bases not matched to a gene. Germline-derived CDR1 and CDR2 are MNHEY and SVGAGI. The CDR3 length is 15 residues. CDR3 nucleotides: TGTGCCAGCAGCACAGCGGGGGGGTCACAAGAGACCCAGTACTTC. This encodes CASSTAGGSQETQYF.

The V call is TRBV10-3, the J call TRBJ1-2, with D unclear. Germline CDR1 ENHRY, CDR2 SYGVKD. The V end lost 2 bases, the J end lost 4 bases, and 8 bases lay between the germline ends. CDR3 length equals 13 residues. CDR3 sequence reads: CAISEESLYGYTF. Written as DNA, the CDR3 is TGTGCCATCAGTGAGGAGTCCCTCTATGGCTACACCTTC.

The V gene is TRBV19, the J gene TRBJ1-5; TRBD1 matches 7 bases. From germline, CDR1 is LNHDA and CDR2 SQIVND (reference sequence). Losses at the gene ends were 1 base for V and 8 bases for J; bases not matched to a gene: 2. The CDR3 loop spans 13 amino acids. For the CDR3, the DNA is TGTGCCAGTAGTATAGTAGGGACAGAGCCCCAGCATTTT. The encoded protein is CASSIVGTEPQHF.

The sample holds one count of this clone. This sequence joins TRBV5-1 and TRBJ1-1; D not resolved. This CDR3 is built from 14 residues. Germline loops: CDR1 SGHRS, CDR2 YFSETQ. The germline V and J ends were trimmed by 4 bases and 1 base, with 11 bases remaining between them. The CDR3, as DNA: TGCGCCAGCAGCCCGCCTGAGGGGAACACTGAAGCTTTCTTT. Its translation is CASSPPEGNTEAFF.

V gene TRBV5-4 combines with J gene TRBJ2-5; possible D gene TRBD1, 5 bases. The germline CDR1 and CDR2 sequences are SGHNT and YYREEE (reference sequence). The CDR3 has 14 residues. V lost 0 bases, J lost 3 bases, and 9 bases lay in between. The DNA for the CDR3 is TGTGCCAGCAGCTTGGTTCCCAGGGAAGAGACCCAGTACTTC. This gives the protein CASSLVPREETQYF.

V and J are TRBV12-3 or TRBV12-4 and TRBJ2-7; TRBD1 agrees at 7 bases. The V and J ends lost 6 bases and 2 bases, in that order; junction bases with no gene match: 4. The CDR3 has 13 residues. The DNA of the CDR3 is TGTGCCAGCAGCCGACAGGGTGCCTACGAGCAGTACTTC. It specifies CASSRQGAYEQYF.

Details on this clone: Other DNA variants within this sample encode the same CDR3. The J gene is TRBJ1-2, the V gene TRBV5-1; 8 positions agree with TRBD1. The CDR3 totals 14 residues. Germline V gene sequence: CDR1 SGHRS, CDR2 YFSETQ. The J segment lost 8 bases and the V segment lost 4 bases, leaving 10 bases of the junction unmatched. The CDR3 sequence: CASSLDRGRDGYTF. The CDR3 DNA reads TGCGCCAGCAGCCTTGACAGGGGAAGAGACGGCTACACCTTC. Supplemented by reference TRBV5-1 and TRBJ1-2, the full variable domain reads KAGVTQTPRYLIKTRGQQVTLSCSPISGHRSVSWYQQTPGQGLQFLFEYFSETQRNKGNFPGRFSGRQFSNSRSEMNVSTLELGDSALYLCASSLDRGRDGYTFGSGTRLTVV.

This rearrangement joins TRBV7-8 to TRBJ2-7, with D possibly being TRBD1 (6 bases). V lost 4 bases, J lost 0 bases, and 16 bases lay in between. The CDR3 contains 16 residues. CDR1 and CDR2 from the germline V gene are SGHVS and FQNEAQ. The CDR3 DNA reads as TGTGCCAGCAGCTCCCAAAAAAACAGGGACTCCTACGAGCAGTACTTC. Protein product: CASSSQKNRDSYEQYF.

The gene calls are TRBV12-3 or TRBV12-4 and TRBJ2-7; 9 nucleotides agree with TRBD1. The CDR3 is made up of 13 amino acids. V shed 5 bases and J 4 bases; nucleotides not matched to a gene: 3. The CDR3 loop reads CASSRDRAYEQYF. CDR3 bases: TGTGCCAGCAGTCGGGACAGGGCATACGAGCAGTACTTC.

This clone appeared a few times. This chain uses TRBV5-1 with TRBJ2-7; perhaps TRBD1 as D (6 bases). Trimming left V 5 bases short and J 6 bases short, with 18 bases between. CDR3 length: 14 residues. Per the germline V gene, CDR1 is SGHRS and CDR2 is YFSETQ. Here the CDR3 DNA reads TGCGCCAGCAGTATGGCCGGGACACTAGGCGAGCAGTACTTC. Residues: CASSMAGTLGEQYF.

This chain connects TRBV12-5 to TRBJ1-2, with D maybe TRBD1 (6 bases). V was clipped by 5 bases and J by 2 bases, with 12 bases between them. Per the germline V gene, CDR1 is LGHNT and CDR2 is FRNRAP. CDR3 length equals 14 residues. In DNA, the CDR3 is TGTGCTAGTGGTCCCCAGGACAGAAACTATGGCTACACCTTC. Protein sequence: CASGPQDRNYGYTF.

V is TRBV2 and J is TRBJ1-4; weak D call: TRBD1 (6 bases). CDR3 size: 14 residues. Trimming took 3 bases from V and 5 from J, leaving 10 bases between them. CDR1 is SNHLY and CDR2 is FYNNEI in the germline V gene. CDR3 DNA: TGTGCCAGCAGTGACTCCAGGGGAAATGAAAAACTGTTTTTT. Amino acid sequence: CASSDSRGNEKLFF. The whole variable domain, filled in from reference TRBV2 and TRBJ1-4, reads EPEVTQTPSHQVTQMGQEVILRCVPISNHLYFYWYRQILGQKVEFLVSFYNNEISEKSEIFDDQFSVERPDGSNFTLKIRSTKLEDSAMYFCASSDSRGNEKLFFGSGTQLSVL.

This clone appeared once. The chain employs TRBV4-3 and TRBJ1-5, with 10 bases lining up with TRBD1. J was trimmed by 9 bases and V by 1 base; bases with no gene match: 12. The CDR3 contains 17 residues. CDR1 is LGHNA and CDR2 is YSLEER in the germline V gene. The CDR3 sequence: CASSQGLSGTGVWPQHF. CDR3 DNA: TGCGCCAGCAGCCAAGGCCTATCCGGGACAGGGGTCTGGCCCCAGCATTTT.

The gene calls are TRBV11-2 and TRBJ2-1, with TRBD2 matching 7 bases. The CDR3 is 18 amino acids. The V and J ends lost 4 bases and 3 bases, in that order; junction bases with no gene match: 15. CDR1 and CDR2 (germline): SGHAT, FQNNGV. The CDR3 coding sequence is TGTGCCAGCAGCTCCTATAAATTCAAGCGGGGCCACTACAATGAGCAGTTCTTC. Residues: CASSSYKFKRGHYNEQFF. The full variable domain, its missing parts supplied by reference TRBV11-2 and TRBJ2-1, is EAGVAQSPRYKIIEKRQSVAFWCNPISGHATLYWYQQILGQGPKLLIQFQNNGVVDDSQLPKDRFSAERLKGVDSTLKIQPAKLEDSAVYLCASSSYKFKRGHYNEQFFGPGTRLTVL.

The rearrangement joins TRBV10-3 to TRBJ1-5, with 7 bases identical to TRBD1. CDR1 ENHRY and CDR2 SYGVKD come from the germline V gene. This CDR3 is built from 15 residues. After removal of 1 base from V and 3 bases from J, the junction contained 3 bases not matched to a gene. In DNA form, the CDR3 reads TGTGCCATCAGTGAGTTTCAGGGGGTCAATCAGCCCCAGCATTTT. Its translation is CAISEFQGVNQPQHF.

The gene calls are TRBV7-3 and TRBJ2-2, with 9 bases lining up with TRBD1. The V gene's germline CDR1 is SGHTA and CDR2 FQGTGA. The CDR3 sequence is 14 residues long. Trimming cost V 4 bases and J 8 bases; bases outside gene matches: 5. The CDR3 coding sequence is TGTGCCAGCAGCTGGGACAGGGCAAGAGGGGAGCTGTTTTTT. Encoded protein: CASSWDRARGELFF.

The J gene is TRBJ1-2, the V gene TRBV20-1; TRBD1 aligns across 7 bases. J lost 4 bases, V lost 3 bases, and 8 bases had no gene match. This CDR3 comprises 14 residues. The germline V gene has CDR1 DFQATT and CDR2 SNEGSKA (reference sequence). Here the CDR3 DNA reads TGCAGTGCTAGTGAGCCGACAGGGACCTATGGCTACACCTTC. Its protein is CSASEPTGTYGYTF.

This sequence joins TRBV14 and TRBJ1-6; D is unresolved. The germline CDR1 and CDR2 sequences are SGHDN and FVKESK. CDR3 length: 14 amino acids. V lost 5 bases to trimming and J lost 9 bases, with 14 bases between them. CDR3 DNA sequence: TGTGCCAGCAGCTTACAAGCGCGGGGTTCACCCCTCCACTTT. It yields the protein CASSLQARGSPLHF.

This chain uses TRBV11-2 with TRBJ1-5; no clear D. CDR1 is SGHAT and CDR2 is FQNNGV in the germline V gene. The ends were cut back, 0 bases at V and 6 bases at J, with 6 bases in the middle. This CDR3 has 13 residues. The chain's CDR3 is CASSLDPGQPQHF. In DNA form, the CDR3 reads TGTGCCAGCAGCTTAGACCCAGGTCAGCCCCAGCATTTT.

The chain uses TRBV19 and TRBJ1-2, with D perhaps TRBD1 (5 bases). The ends were cut back, 7 bases at V and 0 bases at J, with 9 bases in the middle. This CDR3 contains 13 residues. From germline, CDR1 is LNHDA and CDR2 SQIVND (reference sequence). The DNA for the CDR3 is TGTGCCAGTAAAGGCAGGGCTAACTATGGCTACACCTTC. Translating gives CASKGRANYGYTF.